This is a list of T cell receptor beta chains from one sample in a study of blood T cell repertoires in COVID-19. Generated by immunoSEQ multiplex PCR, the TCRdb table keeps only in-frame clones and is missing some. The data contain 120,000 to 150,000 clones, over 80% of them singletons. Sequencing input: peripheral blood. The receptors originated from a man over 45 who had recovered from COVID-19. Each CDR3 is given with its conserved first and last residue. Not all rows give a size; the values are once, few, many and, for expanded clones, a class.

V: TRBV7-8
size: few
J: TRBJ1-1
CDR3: CASSLYEGMNTEAFF

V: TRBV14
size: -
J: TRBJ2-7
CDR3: CASSQAPGQSSYEQYF

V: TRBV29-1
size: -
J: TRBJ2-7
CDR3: CSVEDGEF

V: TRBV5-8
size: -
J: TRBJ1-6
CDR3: CASSRDRESNSPLHF

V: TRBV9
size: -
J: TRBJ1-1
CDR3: CASSVGSTGQGAFF

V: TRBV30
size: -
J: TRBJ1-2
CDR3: CAWSVGPRAGYTF

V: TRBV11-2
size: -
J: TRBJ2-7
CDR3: CASSNGLVGEQYF

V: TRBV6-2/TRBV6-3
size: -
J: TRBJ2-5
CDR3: CASSYPGLGQETQYF

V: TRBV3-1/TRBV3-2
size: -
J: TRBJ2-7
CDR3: CASSRGYRDREFGEQYF

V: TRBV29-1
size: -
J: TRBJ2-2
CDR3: CSVARQGFTGELFF

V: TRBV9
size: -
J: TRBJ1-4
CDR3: CASRRGGSNEKLFF

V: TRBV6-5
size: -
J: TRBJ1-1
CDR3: CASSRDYLYTEAFF

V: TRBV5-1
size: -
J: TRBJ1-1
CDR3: CASSSLQGNTEAFF

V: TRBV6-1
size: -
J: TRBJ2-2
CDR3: CASSEEAGGGGELFF

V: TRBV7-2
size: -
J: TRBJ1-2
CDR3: CASSLVGQGEVRGYTF

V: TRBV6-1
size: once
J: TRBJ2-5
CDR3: CASSEWGIAGIETQYF

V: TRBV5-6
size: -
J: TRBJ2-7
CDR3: CASSPQKPTYEQYF

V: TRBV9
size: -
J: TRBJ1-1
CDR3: CASSVDRGTEAFF

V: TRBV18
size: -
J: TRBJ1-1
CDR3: CASIDRGDTEAFF

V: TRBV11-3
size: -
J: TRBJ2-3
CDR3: CASSSEVAGSDTQYF

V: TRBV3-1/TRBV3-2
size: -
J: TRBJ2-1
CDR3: CASSPSGGPYNEQFF

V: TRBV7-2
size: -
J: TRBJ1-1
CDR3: CASSVGHQNTEAFF

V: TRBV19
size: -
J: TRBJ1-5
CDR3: CASSEGGQPQHF

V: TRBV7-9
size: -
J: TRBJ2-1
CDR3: CASSPRGGTGDYNEQFF

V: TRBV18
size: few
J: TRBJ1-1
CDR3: CASSLDKNTEAFF

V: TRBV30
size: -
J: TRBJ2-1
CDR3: CAWAGRRGSYNEQFF

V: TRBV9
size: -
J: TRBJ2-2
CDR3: CASSVSGSNTGELFF

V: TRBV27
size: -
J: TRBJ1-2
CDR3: CASSLGQGAEGYTF

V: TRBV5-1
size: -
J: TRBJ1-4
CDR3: CASSQGGTGSTNEKLFF

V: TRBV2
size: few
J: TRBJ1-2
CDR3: CASNDRDYGYTF

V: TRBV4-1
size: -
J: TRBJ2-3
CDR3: CASSQEPGRGGLYTQYF

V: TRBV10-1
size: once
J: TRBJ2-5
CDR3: CASNGTTPKETQYF

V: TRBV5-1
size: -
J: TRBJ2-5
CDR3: CASSLVVAAQETQYF

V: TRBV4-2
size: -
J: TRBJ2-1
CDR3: CASSQDVRGYNEQFF

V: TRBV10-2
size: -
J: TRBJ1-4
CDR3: CASSPGTGNEKLFF

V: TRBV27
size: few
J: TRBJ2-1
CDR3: CASSLFLGQGAYNEQFF

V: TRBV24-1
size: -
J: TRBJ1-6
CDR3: CATSDLRGNSPLHF

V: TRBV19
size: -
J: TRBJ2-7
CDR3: CASSTGQGSYEQYF

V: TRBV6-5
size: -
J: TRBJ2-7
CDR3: CASREGQGSYEQYF

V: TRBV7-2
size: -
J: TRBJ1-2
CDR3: CASSPPIRRHGYTF

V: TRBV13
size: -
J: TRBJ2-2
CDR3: CASRWQGSGELFF

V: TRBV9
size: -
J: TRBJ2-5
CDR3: CASSVVGAGAVETQYF

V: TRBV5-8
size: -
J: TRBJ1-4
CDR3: CASSFAGSTNEKLFF

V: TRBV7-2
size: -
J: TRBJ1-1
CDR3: CASSLEAGQNTEAFF

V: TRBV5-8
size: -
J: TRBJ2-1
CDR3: CASSLEGGAYNEQFF

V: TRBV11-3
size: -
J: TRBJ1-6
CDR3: CASSSRDRIFYNSPLHF

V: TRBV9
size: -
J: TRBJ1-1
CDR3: CASRYTDNTEAFF

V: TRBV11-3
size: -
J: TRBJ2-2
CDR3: CASSLVGGPAGELFF

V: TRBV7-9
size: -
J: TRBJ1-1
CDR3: CASSLASRYGTEAFF

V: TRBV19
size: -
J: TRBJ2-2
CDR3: CASSMRRAANTGELFF

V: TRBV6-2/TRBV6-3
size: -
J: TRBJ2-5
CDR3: CASSTLAGARETQYF

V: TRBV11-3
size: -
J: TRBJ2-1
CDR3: CASSLAGGPTDEQFF

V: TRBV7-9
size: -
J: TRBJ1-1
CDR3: CASSSGGSDTEAFF

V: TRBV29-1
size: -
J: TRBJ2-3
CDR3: CSVYSTSTDTQYF

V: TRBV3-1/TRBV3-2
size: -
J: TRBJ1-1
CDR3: CASSQSPRDRGQNTEAFF

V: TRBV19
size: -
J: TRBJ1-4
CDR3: CASTIPRTGAPGKLFF

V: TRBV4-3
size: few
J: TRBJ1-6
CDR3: CASSQDQPGQGNPFPPLHF